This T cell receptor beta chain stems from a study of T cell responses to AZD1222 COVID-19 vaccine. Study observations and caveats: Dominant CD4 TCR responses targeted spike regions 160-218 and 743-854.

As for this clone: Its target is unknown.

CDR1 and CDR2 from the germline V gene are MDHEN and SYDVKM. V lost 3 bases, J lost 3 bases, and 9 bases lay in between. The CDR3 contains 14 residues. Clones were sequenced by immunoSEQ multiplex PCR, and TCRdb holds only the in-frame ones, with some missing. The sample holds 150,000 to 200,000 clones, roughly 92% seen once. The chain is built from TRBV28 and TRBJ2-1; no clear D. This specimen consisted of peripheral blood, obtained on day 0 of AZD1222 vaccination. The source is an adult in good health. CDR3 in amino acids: CASSLPPGYNEQFF. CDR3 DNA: TGTGCCAGCAGTTTGCCCCCAGGCTACAATGAGCAGTTCTTC.